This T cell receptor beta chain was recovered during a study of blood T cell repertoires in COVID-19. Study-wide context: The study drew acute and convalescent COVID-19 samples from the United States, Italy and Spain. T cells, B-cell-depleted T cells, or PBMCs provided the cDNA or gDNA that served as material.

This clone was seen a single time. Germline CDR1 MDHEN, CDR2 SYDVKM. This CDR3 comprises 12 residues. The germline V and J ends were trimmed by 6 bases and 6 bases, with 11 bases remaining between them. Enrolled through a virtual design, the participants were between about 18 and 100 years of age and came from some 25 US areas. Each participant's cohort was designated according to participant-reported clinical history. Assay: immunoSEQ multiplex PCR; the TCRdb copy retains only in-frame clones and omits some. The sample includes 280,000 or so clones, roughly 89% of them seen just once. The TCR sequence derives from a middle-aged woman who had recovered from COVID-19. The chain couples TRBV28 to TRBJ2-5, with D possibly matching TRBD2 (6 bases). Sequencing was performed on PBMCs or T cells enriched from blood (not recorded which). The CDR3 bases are TGTGCCAGCAGGGCGGGAAAAAAGACCCAGTACTTC. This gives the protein CASRAGKKTQYF.